This is a list of T cell receptor beta chains from one sample in a study of blood T cell repertoires in COVID-19. Profiling relied on immunoSEQ multiplex PCR, and the TCRdb table lists in-frame clones only, not all of them. The sample has a few hundred thousand clones; approximately 90% are singletons. The sample consisted of peripheral blood. These receptors originate from a woman between 45 and 65 years old with COVID-19, enrolled during active disease. The CDR3 runs from the conserved cysteine through the conserved F or W.

cdr3_aa v_call
CASSPISNTGELFF TRBV18
CASSIGTSGNNEQFF TRBV21-1
CASSLVGQVTDTQYF TRBV5-1
CAWSRPGGEGEKLFF TRBV30
CASSQGGGQPQHF TRBV4-1
CSVEDPRIPYNEQFF TRBV29-1
CASRKTGVKNTIYF TRBV11-3
CASSLVENQPQHF TRBV12-3/TRBV12-4
CASSSSPGATTDTQYF TRBV7-2
CASSISQGRVNTEAFF TRBV19
CASSGGDSTNEKLFF TRBV9
CASSQGLQREGNTQYF TRBV4-2
CASTAGGNQPQHF TRBV6-5
CASSYSLAGVLETQYF TRBV6-5
CASSQGDTYGYTF TRBV3-1/TRBV3-2
CASSATGWADEQYF TRBV19
CASRLRASGRPDTQYF TRBV7-6
CATSDIPPGQRSYEQYF TRBV24-1
CASSLARDRGRETQYF TRBV7-9
CASLRGDNYGYTF TRBV6-5
CASAGTSGRGETQYF TRBV18
CASSLEVAGGWEQYF TRBV5-1
CASSTGQLANYGYTF TRBV5-6
CASSHSTGLETQYF TRBV4-3
CASSPSGRALDTQYF TRBV7-9
CASSLRPRGLAGGPPGELFF TRBV4-2
CASSIGGAGGYNEQFF TRBV19
CASSFGVAEQYF TRBV7-9
CASSYRRAANEQFF TRBV6-2/TRBV6-3
CASSLTSGQGLSEKLFF TRBV9
CAWSSSGANVLTF TRBV30
CASSLAGAGANVLTF TRBV18
CASSQVGQGVPNEQFF TRBV4-3
CASSPRGWGYTF TRBV18
CASSPGGVPYGYTF TRBV27
CASSITDRGYTF TRBV5-1
CASSLGWSAGSYEQYF TRBV5-4
CASSPDSFNQPQHF TRBV5-1
CASSEAEVRNEQFF TRBV2
CAWSATSYEQYF TRBV30
CAWSLRTDTQYF TRBV30
CASSQPRTARRNEQYF TRBV3-1/TRBV3-2
CASSFRSVSNQPQHF TRBV27
CASSVLSVDTQYF TRBV9
CASSKAGAQYSGELFF TRBV21-1
CASSLGSGGRIYEQYF TRBV7-9
CASSSGQGIDTQYF TRBV5-1
CASSYSLAGGHNEQFF TRBV6-5
CASSLGTGLEEDTEAFF TRBV7-2
CAISEGQYSNQPQHF TRBV10-3
CASSQDLQLEQFF TRBV4-2
CASSSWGDRGLNQPQHF TRBV27
CASSFQQAAPYNEQFF TRBV11-2
CASKEEPVTNYGYTF TRBV5-1
CASSRTSGRETQYF TRBV5-4